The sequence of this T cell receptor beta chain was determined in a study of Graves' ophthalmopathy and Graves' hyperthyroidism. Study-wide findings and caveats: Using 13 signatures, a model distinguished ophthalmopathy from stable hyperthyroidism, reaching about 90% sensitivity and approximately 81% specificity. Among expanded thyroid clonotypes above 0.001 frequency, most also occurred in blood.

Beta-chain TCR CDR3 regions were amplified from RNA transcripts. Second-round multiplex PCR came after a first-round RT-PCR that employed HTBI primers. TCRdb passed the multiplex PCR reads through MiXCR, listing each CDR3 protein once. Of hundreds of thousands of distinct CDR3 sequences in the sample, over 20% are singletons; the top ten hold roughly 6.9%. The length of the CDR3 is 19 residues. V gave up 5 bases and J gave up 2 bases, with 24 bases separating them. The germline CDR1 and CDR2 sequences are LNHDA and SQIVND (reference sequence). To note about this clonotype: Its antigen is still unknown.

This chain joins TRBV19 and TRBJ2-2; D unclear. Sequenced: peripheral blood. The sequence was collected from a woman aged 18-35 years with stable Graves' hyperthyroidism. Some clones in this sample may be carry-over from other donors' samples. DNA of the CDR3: TGTGCCAGTAGTCATTTATCGGTATTATGGCTGGGAAACACCGGGGAGCTGTTTTTT. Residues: CASSHLSVLWLGNTGELFF.